The 28 T cell receptor beta chains presented below share a single source sample, sequenced in a study of blood T cell repertoires in COVID-19. TCRdb keeps only in-frame clones here, not all; method: immunoSEQ multiplex PCR. The sample has under 200,000 clones; more than 70% are singletons. The sequencing sample was made of peripheral blood. The receptors stem from a man aged 35-49 years with active or convalescent COVID-19.

The V call is TRBV5-4, the J call TRBJ1-1; 8 bases are shared with TRBD1. Per the germline V gene, CDR1 is SGHNT and CDR2 is YYREEE (reference sequence). The CDR3 sequence is 17 residues long. Losses at the gene ends were 4 bases for V and 0 bases for J; bases not matched to a gene: 11. This CDR3 reads CASSPTGQGPMNTEAFF. The CDR3 DNA follows: TGTGCCAGCAGCCCCACCGGACAGGGACCCATGAACACTGAAGCTTTCTTT.

V usage is TRBV5-1 and J usage is TRBJ1-1, with 7 bases matching TRBD1. J lost 6 bases, V lost 3 bases, and 14 bases had no gene match. In germline, CDR1 is SGHRS, CDR2 YFSETQ. CDR3 length: 16 amino acids. This CDR3 reads CASSWRQGGGLAEAFF. CDR3 DNA sequence: TGCGCCAGCAGCTGGAGACAGGGCGGAGGTTTGGCTGAAGCTTTCTTT.

V is TRBV2 and J is TRBJ2-3; possible D gene TRBD2, 5 bases. The CDR3 is 12 residues long. Germline values: CDR1 SNHLY, CDR2 FYNNEI. The ends were cut back, 4 bases at V and 10 bases at J, with 12 bases in the middle. CDR3 sequence: CASSGGAGAQYF. The CDR3 nucleotides read TGTGCCAGCAGTGGGGGAGCCGGGGCGCAGTATTTT. Drawing the rest from reference TRBV2 and TRBJ2-3, the complete variable domain is EPEVTQTPSHQVTQMGQEVILRCVPISNHLYFYWYRQILGQKVEFLVSFYNNEISEKSEIFDDQFSVERPDGSNFTLKIRSTKLEDSAMYFCASSGGAGAQYFGPGTRLTVL.

The CDR3 is CASSPIGQTNYGYTF. DNA for the CDR3: TGTGCCAGCAGCCCCATTGGACAGACAAACTATGGCTACACCTTC. The V gene is TRBV5-6, the J gene TRBJ1-2; D might be TRBD1 (6 bases). This CDR3 is 15 amino acids long. V shed 4 bases and J shed 2 bases, with 15 bases lying between them. The germline V gene has CDR1 SGHDT and CDR2 YYEEEE.

V usage is TRBV28 and J usage is TRBJ2-5; TRBD2 aligns across 11 bases. The V and J ends lost 3 bases and 5 bases, in that order; junction bases with no gene match: 8. This CDR3 region has 16 residues. Germline loops: CDR1 MDHEN, CDR2 SYDVKM. The CDR3 DNA reads as TGTGCCAGCAGTTTCCCTAGCGGGGGGTTCGGGGAGACCCAGTACTTC. Translating it yields CASSFPSGGFGETQYF.

The chain is built from TRBV18 and TRBJ1-5, with 10 bases that match TRBD1. Germline V gene lookup returns CDR1 KGHSH and CDR2 LQKENI. This CDR3 contains 15 residues. J was trimmed by 2 bases and V by 3 bases; bases with no gene match: 1. This CDR3 is CASSPGTGGNQPQHF. CDR3 coding DNA: TGTGCCAGCTCACCCGGGACAGGGGGCAATCAGCCCCAGCATTTT.

The chain has TRBV6-5 and TRBJ1-2; 9 nucleotides align to TRBD1. V gave up 7 bases and J gave up 4 bases; unmatched junction bases: 10. Germline values: CDR1 MNHEY, CDR2 SVGAGI. This CDR3 spans 15 amino acids. This CDR3 is CASTRQGGRGYGYTF. CDR3 coding DNA: TGTGCCAGCACGAGACAGGGGGGCCGTGGCTATGGCTACACCTTC.

V gene TRBV6-4 combines with J gene TRBJ1-5, with TRBD1 identical over 8 bases. This CDR3 is 12 amino acids long. The V segment lost 5 bases and the J segment 12 bases; nucleotides outside the gene matches: 6. The germline gives CDR1 MRHNA, CDR2 SNTAGT. The CDR3 here is CASSSAGQGQHF. Here the CDR3 DNA reads TGTGCCAGCAGTTCTGCAGGACAGGGCCAGCATTTT.

The V call is TRBV6-5, the J call TRBJ1-2, with D perhaps matching TRBD1 (5 bases). The germline V and J ends were trimmed by 11 bases and 7 bases, with 23 bases remaining between them. There are 14 residues in the CDR3. From germline, CDR1 is MNHEY and CDR2 SVGAGI. The CDR3 nucleotides are TGTGCCGGCTCGACAGAGCCATCCTTTGGTGGCTACACCTTC. This codes for CAGSTEPSFGGYTF.

The chain carries TRBV29-1 and TRBJ1-1; 8 bases fit TRBD1. The length of the CDR3 is 11 residues. Germline V lookup: CDR1 SQVTM, CDR2 ANQGSEA. Trimming cost V 4 bases and J 8 bases; bases outside gene matches: 3. Written as DNA, the CDR3 is TGCAGCGTTGCTGGACAGGGCGAAGCTTTCTTT. It yields the protein CSVAGQGEAFF.

V is TRBV9 and J is TRBJ2-1; 8 bases fit TRBD2. CDR3 length: 16 residues. V lost 0 bases to trimming and J lost 9 bases; unmatched junction nucleotides: 11. From germline, CDR1 is SGDLS and CDR2 YYNGEE. In nucleotides, the CDR3 is TGTGCCAGCAGCGTAGTGGTCGGGGGGGCCGTCCGTGAGCAGTTCTTC. Encoded protein: CASSVVVGGAVREQFF.

In this sample, this clone turned up once. V gene TRBV28 combines with J gene TRBJ1-5; D might be TRBD1 (5 bases). Germline loops: CDR1 MDHEN, CDR2 SYDVKM. The CDR3 runs to 14 residues. With 6 bases removed from V and 6 bases from J, the gap between germline ends came to 15 bases. CDR3 DNA sequence: TGTGCCAGCAGATCGACGACAGTTACTCAGCCCCAGCATTTT. Translating gives CASRSTTVTQPQHF.

The chain joins TRBV28 to TRBJ1-5; 7 nucleotides line up with TRBD1. Per germline, CDR1 MDHEN and CDR2 SYDVKM. V lost 6 bases and J lost 0; bases outside the gene matches: 5. The CDR3 runs 15 residues. Here the CDR3 DNA reads TGTGCCAGCAGAGTTGACAGGGTTAGCAATCAGCCCCAGCATTTT. It is translated as CASRVDRVSNQPQHF.

The V gene is TRBV3-1 (or the pseudogene TRBV3-2), the J gene TRBJ1-1, with D tentatively TRBD1 (6 bases). Trimming cost V 4 bases and J 0 bases, with 15 bases left between them. The length of the CDR3 is 16 residues. In germline, CDR1 is LGHDT, CDR2 YNNKEL (reference sequence). CDR3 nucleotides: TGTGCCAGCAGCCGAGAGACAGGAAGAATGAACACTGAAGCTTTCTTT. Translating it yields CASSRETGRMNTEAFF.

The gene calls are TRBV10-1 and TRBJ2-5, with D possibly TRBD1 on 5 matching bases. V lost 0 bases, J lost 7 bases, and 9 bases lay in between. The CDR3 consists of 13 residues. Germline CDR1 WNHNN, CDR2 SYGVQD (reference sequence). CDR3: CASSESYQGTQYF. The CDR3 region has the DNA TGCGCCAGCAGTGAGTCCTACCAGGGGACCCAGTACTTC.

Only a few counts were recorded for this clone. This chain links TRBV5-1 with TRBJ2-1; a weak D match, TRBD2 (7 bases). From germline, CDR1 is SGHRS and CDR2 YFSETQ. This CDR3 contains 16 residues. V lost 5 bases and J lost 4, with 19 bases in between. CDR3 nucleotide sequence: TGCGCCAGCAGATTGACGGCTCGGGGGGCTTACAATGAGCAGTTCTTC. Translating it yields CASRLTARGAYNEQFF.

The chain carries TRBV27 and TRBJ1-1, with D perhaps TRBD1 (6 bases). The CDR3 has 15 amino acids. Trimming took off 1 base at V and 4 bases at J, with 13 bases between the two ends. Looked up from germline, CDR1 is MNHEY and CDR2 is SMNVEV (reference sequence). This chain's CDR3 is CASSLYRGASTEAFF. The DNA for the CDR3 is TGTGCCAGCAGTTTATATCGGGGGGCGAGCACTGAAGCTTTCTTT.

The chain couples TRBV5-1 to TRBJ1-4; 7 bases are shared with TRBD1. J lost 4 bases, V lost 2 bases, and 5 bases had no gene match. Germline V CDR1 and CDR2: SGHRS, YFSETQ. CDR3 length equals 15 residues. CDR3 DNA sequence: TGCGCCAGCAGCTTCCGACAGGGCCTTAATGAAAAACTGTTTTTT. Amino acids: CASSFRQGLNEKLFF.

The chain uses TRBV5-5 and TRBJ1-6; D gene unclear. The CDR3 covers 19 residues. Germline V gene data show CDR1 as SGHKS and CDR2 as YYEKEE (reference sequence). V lost 0 bases to trimming and J lost 0 bases, with 16 bases between them. For the CDR3, the DNA is TGTGCCAGCAGCTTGGCGCCGGGTATGGAGAGCTCCTATAATTCACCCCTCCACTTT. Encoded protein: CASSLAPGMESSYNSPLHF.

The V call is TRBV7-9, the J call TRBJ2-7; 10 bases are shared with TRBD1. Per the germline V gene, CDR1 is SEHNR and CDR2 is FQNEAQ (reference sequence). V trimming: 4 bases; J trimming: 3 bases; junction bases outside the gene matches: 6. The CDR3 loop spans 15 amino acids. Written as DNA, the CDR3 is TGTGCCAGCAGCTCCCCCGGGACAGGGGTCTACGAGCAGTACTTC. Translated: CASSSPGTGVYEQYF.

This chain joins TRBV7-2 and TRBJ1-5; D ambiguous. The CDR3 sequence is 13 residues long. With 4 bases removed from V and 11 bases from J, the gap between germline ends came to 15 bases. The germline V gene encodes CDR1 SGHTA and CDR2 FQGNSA. The CDR3 DNA follows: TGTGCCAGCAGCTCTGGACTCTCCCGGGCCCAGCATTTT. Protein product: CASSSGLSRAQHF.

The chain joins TRBV30 to TRBJ1-5; 8 bases are a match to TRBD1. Germline values: CDR1 GTSNPN, CDR2 SVGIG (reference sequence). J gave up 0 bases and V 5 bases, and 3 bases lay outside the gene matches. The CDR3 loop spans 14 amino acids. The CDR3 sequence is CAWGDRYSNQPQHF. CDR3 bases: TGTGCCTGGGGGGACAGGTATAGCAATCAGCCCCAGCATTTT.

The chain combines TRBV7-9 with TRBJ1-3; D call uncertain. V was clipped by 5 bases and J by 0 bases, with 11 bases between them. Per germline, CDR1 SEHNR and CDR2 FQNEAQ (reference sequence). The CDR3 contains 15 residues. The CDR3 bases are TGTGCCAGCAGCCGGCCGGCAGGCTCTGGAAACACCATATATTTT. Protein sequence: CASSRPAGSGNTIYF.

The rearrangement joins TRBV2 to TRBJ1-5; 7 nucleotides line up with TRBD1. V shed 8 bases, J shed 3 bases, and the junction held 1 base outside the gene matches. Looked up from germline, CDR1 is SNHLY and CDR2 is FYNNEI. CDR3 size: 12 residues. CDR3 region: CASGQDNQPQHF. CDR3 sequence (DNA): TGTGCCAGCGGACAGGACAATCAGCCCCAGCATTTT.

V and J are TRBV7-9 and TRBJ1-4, with 9 positions matching TRBD1. The CDR3 runs 14 residues. J gave up 7 bases and V 5 bases, and 5 bases lay outside the gene matches. CDR1 SEHNR and CDR2 FQNEAQ come from the germline V gene (reference sequence). The CDR3 sequence is CASSPGTGIEKLFF. CDR3 DNA: TGTGCCAGCAGCCCAGGGACAGGGATTGAAAAACTGTTTTTT.

A few counts support this clone. The chain joins TRBV12-3 or TRBV12-4 to TRBJ1-3; a weak D match, TRBD1 (5 bases). Deletions cut 5 bases from V and 4 bases from J, with 9 bases between. The CDR3 has 13 amino acids. CDR3 nucleotide sequence: TGTGCCAGCAGTCTCCCAGGGGGAAACACCATATATTTT. Amino acid sequence: CASSLPGGNTIYF.

V is TRBV7-2 and J is TRBJ1-2; the D is unclear. The CDR3 is 14 amino acids. Between the trimmed V and J ends, which lost 8 bases and 3 bases, there was a span of 16 bases. Germline-derived CDR1 and CDR2 are SGHTA and FQGNSA. The CDR3 protein is CASSEGRGDYGYTF. CDR3 nucleotide sequence: TGTGCCAGCTCAGAGGGTCGGGGAGACTATGGCTACACCTTC.

V is TRBV10-2 and J is TRBJ1-1; a possible D gene is TRBD1 (5 bases). The V end was cut by 7 bases, the J end by 0 bases, with 9 bases between. This CDR3 region has 13 residues. From germline, CDR1 is WSHSY and CDR2 SAAADI. CDR3: CASKEGMNTEAFF. The CDR3 DNA sequence: TGCGCCAGCAAGGAGGGGATGAACACTGAAGCTTTCTTT.